This passage covers 28 T cell receptor beta chains from one sample sequenced in a study of CD4+ T cells in melanoma. Here immunoSEQ multiplex PCR was the method, and the copy in TCRdb shows in-frame clones only, minus some. The sample records 90,000 to 130,000 clones, around 92% being singletons. Sequencing used peripheral blood. These receptors were taken from a human donor with melanoma.

The chain joins TRBV18 to TRBJ2-7, with D maybe TRBD1 (5 bases). V gave up 1 base and J gave up 0 bases, with 7 bases separating them. From germline, CDR1 is KGHSH and CDR2 LQKENI. The CDR3 runs 14 residues. DNA for the CDR3: TGTGCCAGCTCACCACGACAGTCCTCCTACGAGCAGTACTTC. Residues: CASSPRQSSYEQYF.

The J gene is TRBJ2-5, the V gene TRBV5-1; TRBD2 might be the D (7 bases). Germline CDR1 reads SGHRS; CDR2 reads YFSETQ. CDR3 length: 16 residues. The V end lost 0 bases, the J end lost 1 base, and 13 bases lay between the germline ends. CDR3 region: CASSLEGGKFQETQYF. The CDR3 DNA reads as TGCGCCAGCAGCTTGGAGGGGGGGAAATTCCAAGAGACCCAGTACTTC.

J is TRBJ2-1 and V is TRBV5-1; 9 bases map to TRBD2. Germline V gene data show CDR1 as SGHRS and CDR2 as YFSETQ. The CDR3 runs to 14 residues. V lost 5 bases and J lost 5; bases outside the gene matches: 5. CDR3 coding DNA: TGCGCCAGCAGTTTCGCGGGGGGGGACAATGAGCAGTTCTTC. This encodes CASSFAGGDNEQFF.

The genes are TRBV21-1 and TRBJ2-3. TRBV21-1 is classified as a pseudogene. The CDR3 covers 15 residues. The CDR3 loop reads CASSEWSDRVDTQYF. Here the CDR3 DNA reads TGTGCCAGCAGCGAATGGTCGGACCGGGTAGATACGCAGTATTTT.

V usage is TRBV7-2 and J usage is TRBJ2-6; 7 bases are a match to TRBD1. V gave up 3 bases and J gave up 2 bases; unmatched junction bases: 1. The CDR3 spans 15 residues. Germline V gene lookup returns CDR1 SGHTA and CDR2 FQGNSA. Here the CDR3 DNA reads TGTGCCAGCAGCTTCGACAGGGCTGGGGCCAACGTCCTGACTTTC. Amino acids: CASSFDRAGANVLTF.

V is TRBV2 and J is TRBJ2-2, with D possibly being TRBD1 or TRBD2 (5 bases each). The CDR3 is 15 residues long. With 6 bases removed from V and 1 base from J, the gap between germline ends came to 12 bases. Germline V gives CDR1 SNHLY, CDR2 FYNNEI. CDR3 sequence: CASRGTRMNTGELFF. CDR3 DNA: TGTGCCAGCAGGGGGACCCGGATGAACACCGGGGAGCTGTTTTTT.

The chain carries TRBV7-2 and TRBJ2-2; either TRBD1 or TRBD2 may supply D (5 bases each). V lost 0 bases to trimming and J lost 6 bases, with 11 bases between them. The CDR3 sequence is 15 residues long. Germline V lookup: CDR1 SGHTA, CDR2 FQGNSA. CDR3 sequence reads: CASSLAGTLAGELFF. CDR3 bases: TGTGCCAGCAGCTTAGCGGGGACGCTCGCCGGGGAGCTGTTTTTT.

The chain links TRBV29-1 to TRBJ1-6; no firm D call. Germline CDR1 reads SQVTM; CDR2 reads ANQGSEA. Trimming removed 6 bases from V and 3 bases from J, with 12 bases in between. The CDR3 extends over 14 amino acids. In nucleotides, the CDR3 is TGCAGCGTGAAGGCCTCGGACTATAATTCACCCCTCCACTTT. It translates to CSVKASDYNSPLHF.

This chain joins TRBV5-8 and TRBJ2-6; D ambiguous. Germline CDR1 reads SGHTS; CDR2 reads YDEGEE. This CDR3 region has 15 residues. Trimming cost V 2 bases and J 0 bases, with 6 bases left between them. CDR3 in DNA: TGTGCCAGCAGCTTCGTAAGCTCTGGGGCCAACGTCCTGACTTTC. Translating gives CASSFVSSGANVLTF.

This clone occurred once. The chain links TRBV4-3 to TRBJ1-1; TRBD1 is a possible D gene (5 bases). Between the trimmed V and J ends, which lost 0 bases and 4 bases, there was a span of 9 bases. This CDR3 region has 14 residues. Per germline, CDR1 LGHNA and CDR2 YSLEER. The CDR3 nucleotides are TGCGCCAGCAGCCAAGATAACGGGGGCACTGAAGCTTTCTTT. Translating it yields CASSQDNGGTEAFF.

The V call is TRBV15, the J call TRBJ2-3; perhaps D is TRBD1 or TRBD2 (5 bases each). Germline V gene lookup returns CDR1 LNHNV and CDR2 YYDKDF (reference sequence). Trimming removed 0 bases at V and 2 bases at J, with 21 bases between. CDR3 size: 19 residues. CDR3 loop: CATSRDGGSGFRHTDTQYF. The CDR3 nucleotides are TGTGCCACCAGCAGAGATGGGGGTTCCGGCTTCAGACACACAGATACGCAGTATTTT.

V gene TRBV6-1 combines with J gene TRBJ1-5; TRBD1 is a possible D gene (6 bases). Germline values: CDR1 MNHNS, CDR2 SASEGT. V was trimmed by 7 bases and J by 2 bases, leaving 12 bases between them. The CDR3 runs 14 residues. CDR3 loop: CASTGVYRNQPQHF. The CDR3 nucleotides are TGTGCCAGCACAGGGGTATATCGCAATCAGCCCCAGCATTTT.

The chain has TRBV7-2 and TRBJ2-7; 8 nucleotides agree with TRBD1. The CDR3 runs to 11 residues. V lost 10 bases and J lost 4; bases outside the gene matches: 3. Germline assignment: CDR1 SGHTA and CDR2 FQGNSA. The CDR3 nucleotides read TGTGCCACCGGACAGGGTTACGAGCAGTACTTC. This translates into CATGQGYEQYF.

The chain joins TRBV18 to TRBJ2-7; the match to TRBD1 covers 12 bases. This CDR3 has 19 amino acids. Germline assignment: CDR1 KGHSH and CDR2 LQKENI. V shed 1 base and J 3 bases; nucleotides not matched to a gene: 13. The CDR3 nucleotides read TGTGCCAGCTCACCACGGATGGGACAGGGGGCGCCGGATGGCTACGAGCAGTACTTC. Translated: CASSPRMGQGAPDGYEQYF.

The V and J genes are TRBV9 and TRBJ2-5, with a possible D match to TRBD2 (6 bases). The CDR3 totals 16 residues. V was cut by 0 bases and J by 1 base, with 13 bases left in between. Per the germline V gene, CDR1 is SGDLS and CDR2 is YYNGEE. The CDR3 nucleotides read TGTGCCAGCAGCGTAGTAGGTAGCGGCCCCCAAGAGACCCAGTACTTC. This translates into CASSVVGSGPQETQYF.

This sequence joins TRBV27 and TRBJ2-3; 8 nucleotides match TRBD1. V trimming: 4 bases; J trimming: 5 bases; junction bases outside the gene matches: 8. Germline V gene sequence: CDR1 MNHEY, CDR2 SMNVEV (reference sequence). The CDR3 is 15 amino acids. Here the CDR3 reads CASSWRTGWVDTQYF. In DNA, the CDR3 is TGTGCCAGCAGTTGGAGGACAGGGTGGGTAGATACGCAGTATTTT.

The V gene is TRBV19, the J gene TRBJ1-4; tentative D call: TRBD1 (5 bases). Germline CDR1 and CDR2: LNHDA and SQIVND (reference sequence). CDR3 length: 14 residues. Deletions cut 7 bases from V and 6 bases from J, with 15 bases between. The chain's CDR3 is CASNTGRGDEKLFF. In DNA, the CDR3 is TGTGCCAGTAATACAGGACGAGGTGATGAAAAACTGTTTTTT.

Only a few counts were recorded for this clone. The chain combines TRBV9 with TRBJ2-7; the match to TRBD2 covers 7 bases. The CDR3 covers 15 residues. The germline CDR1 and CDR2 sequences are SGDLS and YYNGEE. Trimming removed 2 bases from V and 2 bases from J; junction bases left unmatched: 7. The CDR3, as DNA: TGTGCCAGCAGCGTTGGGGGGGACCCAGCCTACGAGCAGTACTTC. It specifies CASSVGGDPAYEQYF.

The chain uses TRBV5-1 and TRBJ1-1; D is unclear. V was pared by 1 base and J by 5 bases, with 12 bases between. Germline CDR1 SGHRS, CDR2 YFSETQ. This CDR3 has 14 residues. The CDR3 sequence is CASSLTQWGTEAFF. The CDR3 bases are TGCGCCAGCAGCTTGACGCAATGGGGTACTGAAGCTTTCTTT.

In regard to this clone: Other nucleotide sequences from this sample produce the same CDR3. The V call is TRBV7-9, the J call TRBJ2-7; D gene uncertain. The V end was cut by 8 bases, the J end by 0 bases, with 8 bases between. The germline V gene has CDR1 SEHNR and CDR2 FQNEAQ (reference sequence). This CDR3 region has 12 residues. The CDR3 spells CASSESSYEQYF. DNA of the CDR3: TGTGCCAGCTCAGAAAGCTCCTACGAGCAGTACTTC.

This chain joins TRBV27 and TRBJ1-4; 8 positions match TRBD1. CDR3 length: 16 amino acids. Germline CDR1 and CDR2: MNHEY and SMNVEV (reference sequence). The J segment lost 8 bases and the V segment lost 5 bases, leaving 13 bases of the junction unmatched. CDR3 loop: CASSPYEDRAYEKLFF. For the CDR3, the DNA is TGTGCCAGCAGTCCTTATGAGGACAGGGCATACGAAAAACTGTTTTTT.

Only one count was recorded for this clone. The chain combines TRBV6-1 with TRBJ2-1; TRBD2 aligns across 10 bases. This CDR3 contains 16 residues. Trimming removed 2 bases from V and 10 bases from J; junction bases left unmatched: 11. Germline-derived CDR1 and CDR2 are MNHNS and SASEGT. The CDR3: CASSERVAGGMWEQFF. In DNA form, the CDR3 reads TGTGCCAGCAGTGAAAGGGTAGCGGGAGGCATGTGGGAGCAGTTCTTC.

The gene calls are TRBV4-1 and TRBJ1-3; D possibly corresponds to TRBD1 (6 bases). Germline values: CDR1 MGHRA, CDR2 YSYEKL. The CDR3 runs to 16 residues. Between the trimmed V and J ends, which lost 2 bases and 0 bases, there was a span of 11 bases. DNA for the CDR3: TGCGCCAGCAGCCAAAGGGGGTATGCCTCTGGAAACACCATATATTTT. Translating it yields CASSQRGYASGNTIYF.

The CDR3 nucleotides read TGCAGCGTTGACGGCGGGCCAAGCGGGGAGACCCAGTACTTC. It encodes CSVDGGPSGETQYF. This chain joins TRBV29-1 and TRBJ2-5; possible D gene TRBD2, 6 bases. V was cut by 3 bases and J by 5 bases, with 16 bases left in between. The CDR3 spans 14 residues. Germline CDR1 is SQVTM and CDR2 is ANQGSEA.

V and J are TRBV5-1 and TRBJ1-6; 7 bases agree with TRBD1. The length of the CDR3 is 15 residues. The germline CDR1 and CDR2 sequences are SGHRS and YFSETQ. Germline trimming cut 4 bases from V and 8 bases from J; bases unmatched to any gene: 9. CDR3 bases: TGCGCCAGCAGCCAGAACAGGGGTAGGGATTCACCCCTCCACTTT. Its protein is CASSQNRGRDSPLHF. Full variable domain (remainder filled in from reference TRBV5-1 and TRBJ1-6): KAGVTQTPRYLIKTRGQQVTLSCSPISGHRSVSWYQQTPGQGLQFLFEYFSETQRNKGNFPGRFSGRQFSNSRSEMNVSTLELGDSALYLCASSQNRGRDSPLHFGNGTRLTVT.

This clone appeared once. This chain links TRBV27 with TRBJ1-2; 8 nucleotides agree with TRBD1. The CDR3 is 12 amino acids. V was clipped by 5 bases and J by 6 bases; unmatched bases: 2. Germline V gene data show CDR1 as MNHEY and CDR2 as SMNVEV (reference sequence). CDR3 sequence (DNA): TGTGCCAGCAGTGCCAGGGGGCATGGCTACACCTTC. It encodes CASSARGHGYTF.

CDR3 region: CASRRQGATDTQYF. The CDR3 DNA follows: TGTGCCAGCAGGCGACAGGGGGCCACAGATACGCAGTATTTT. The gene calls are TRBV27 and TRBJ2-3; TRBD1 matches at 10 bases. This CDR3 contains 14 residues. Germline V gene data show CDR1 as MNHEY and CDR2 as SMNVEV (reference sequence). The V and J ends lost 6 bases and 2 bases, in that order; junction bases with no gene match: 2.

The V and J genes are TRBV5-1 and TRBJ2-7; TRBD1 matches at 7 bases. Trimming took 4 bases from V and 4 from J; bases not matched to a gene: 14. The CDR3 consists of 16 residues. Germline CDR1 and CDR2: SGHRS and YFSETQ. The DNA for the CDR3 is TGCGCCAGCAGCCCGACGGCAGGGTCAGGGGGTTACGAGCAGTACTTC. Protein: CASSPTAGSGGYEQYF. Based on the CDR3 plus reference TRBV5-1 and TRBJ2-7, the full variable domain is KAGVTQTPRYLIKTRGQQVTLSCSPISGHRSVSWYQQTPGQGLQFLFEYFSETQRNKGNFPGRFSGRQFSNSRSEMNVSTLELGDSALYLCASSPTAGSGGYEQYFGPGTRLTVT.